This TCR beta chain originates from a study of T cell responses to AZD1222 COVID-19 vaccine. The trim removed 5 bases at V and 4 bases at J, leaving 8 bases unmatched. The CDR3 spans 16 residues. Germline V lookup: CDR1 MNHEY, CDR2 SVGEGT. Data came from immunoSEQ multiplex PCR; TCRdb stores just in-frame clones and leaves some out. The sample includes about 150,000 clones, around nine tenths of them seen just once. The chain employs TRBV6-2 or TRBV6-3 and TRBJ2-1; 10 bases line up with TRBD2. The TCR sequence derives from an adult in good health. The specimen comprised peripheral blood, sampled on day 0 of AZD1222 vaccination. CDR3 amino acids: CASSPTGTSVYNEQFF. In DNA form, the CDR3 reads TGTGCCAGCAGTCCCACCGGGACTAGCGTATACAATGAGCAGTTCTTC.